The clone carrying this T cell receptor beta chain was counted many times. The antigen remains unidentified. The sample originates from a study of T cells in Graves' hyperthyroidism and ophthalmopathy. Background on the study: Peripheral blood was collected at initial diagnosis, before any treatment. Whole-study results and caveats: Ophthalmopathy was identified by the model a median approximately six months ahead of onset. Ophthalmopathy cases were set apart from stable hyperthyroidism by a 13 V-J model.

V trimming: 5 bases; J trimming: 8 bases; junction bases outside the gene matches: 9. This CDR3 comprises 14 residues. The TCR beta CDR3 regions underwent amplification using RNA transcripts as the source. HTBI primers were employed in a first-round RT-PCR of the TCR CDR3. TCRdb itself ran the multiplex PCR reads through MiXCR, one entry per CDR3 protein. The sample lists about 400,000 distinct CDR3 sequences; about 15% were seen once. Any patient presenting with uncontrolled infection, other autoimmune disease, pregnancy or lactation was left out. The TCR originated in a woman in her twenties or thirties with Graves' hyperthyroidism. Sequencing was performed on blood. The J gene is TRBJ2-1, the V gene TRBV12-3 or TRBV12-4; the match to TRBD2 covers 7 bases. The CDR3 loop reads CASSDNGRIYEQFF. In DNA form, the CDR3 reads TGTGCCAGCAGTGACAACGGGAGGATCTATGAGCAGTTCTTC.